This T cell receptor (beta chain) was retrieved from a study of blood T cell repertoires in COVID-19. Study in general: T cells, B-cell-depleted T cells, or PBMCs provided the cDNA or gDNA that served as material.

A Seattle source enrolled patients during active infection and followed them longitudinally. CDR1 and CDR2 from the germline V gene are SNHLY and FYNNEI. The CDR3 is 18 amino acids. V was clipped by 4 bases and J by 8 bases; unmatched bases: 18. In the authors' methods: Quantification of nucleated cells was approximated via reference gene primer amplification. Method: immunoSEQ multiplex PCR; TCRdb's copy keeps in-frame clones and lacks some. V and J calls and clone size are as listed in that table; D and trimming were resolved from the DNA. The table lists around 28,000 clones, approximately 83% of them singletons, with about 29% in the top ten.

This chain uses TRBV2 with TRBJ2-1, with 9 bases that match TRBD1. The receptor's source is an elderly woman with COVID-19, enrolled during active disease. The specimen was peripheral blood. The DNA of the CDR3 is TGTGCCAGCAGTGCCCTACCGGTCGGGACAGGGCGTGTCTATGAGCAGTTCTTC. Its translation: CASSALPVGTGRVYEQFF.